Here is one TCR beta chain with its context. Its antigen is unknown. CDR1 and CDR2 from the germline V gene are LNHNV and YYDKDF (reference sequence). V gave up 0 bases and J gave up 3 bases, with 17 bases separating them. CDR3 size: 17 residues. This entry comes from a study of beta chain features in type 1 diabetes. Regarding the study as a whole: In these data, an HLA type influence on TCRB rearrangement remained unresolved.

As every portion of the isolated RNA was reverse transcribed, the sequencing read expressed TCRB transcripts. Approximately 3.6 million reads were obtained on average from naive, central memory and regulatory T cell samples. Assay used: immunoSEQ multiplex PCR; TCRdb lists only in-frame clones, some missing. The sample consists of approximately 37,000 clones, about two thirds of them appearing once. The source is a woman aged 25 to 39 in good health. The sample taken for sequencing was Tregs from blood. The J gene is TRBJ2-5, the V gene TRBV15, with unresolved D. The CDR3 here is CATSRDTGAAFKETQYF. CDR3 nucleotide sequence: TGTGCCACCAGCAGAGATACCGGCGCGGCCTTTAAAGAGACCCAGTACTTC.